What follows describes a single TCR beta chain. The antigen is not known. These data are taken from a study of T cell responses to AZD1222 COVID-19 vaccine. Profiled with immunoSEQ multiplex PCR; TCRdb holds only in-frame clones, not every one. The repertoire holds roughly 62,000 clones, roughly 70% seen once, with over 12% in the top ten. The study's findings and limits: CD4 TCRs associated with vaccination spanned spike, dominating at 160-218 and 743-854.

The specimen was peripheral blood, collected on day 0 of AZD1222 vaccination. This TCR derives from an adult in good health.

The chain's CDR3 is CASSIGTGRSPLHF. The CDR3 DNA reads as TGTGCCAGTAGTATCGGGACAGGGCGATCACCCCTCCACTTT. The chain employs TRBV19 and TRBJ1-6; 9 bases line up with TRBD1. J was trimmed by 10 bases and V by 3 bases; bases with no gene match: 4. CDR3 size: 14 residues. CDR1 and CDR2 from the germline V gene are LNHDA and SQIVND (reference sequence).